These 24 T cell receptor beta chains were sequenced from one sample in a study of cytomegalovirus exposure and HLA in healthy donors. Primers included in the PCR were 60 Vbeta and 13 Jbeta primers. Clones were sequenced by immunoSEQ multiplex PCR, and TCRdb holds only the in-frame ones, with some missing. The table includes around 200,000 clones, about 84% detected once. Sequencing was done on a sample of PBMCs. The source of these receptors is a man between 45 and 60 years old in good health and CMV-seronegative.

V usage is TRBV5-1 and J usage is TRBJ2-5; 10 positions match TRBD2. The CDR3 loop spans 17 amino acids. Germline CDR1 reads SGHRS; CDR2 reads YFSETQ. J was trimmed by 3 bases and V by 0 bases; bases with no gene match: 8. The CDR3 spells CASSLETSGDSKETQYF. Here the CDR3 DNA reads TGCGCCAGCAGCTTGGAAACTAGCGGGGACTCGAAAGAGACCCAGTACTTC.

The chain employs TRBV7-9 and TRBJ2-3, with 7 bases aligning to TRBD2. V shed 1 base, J shed 0 bases, and the junction held 4 bases outside the gene matches. CDR1 SEHNR and CDR2 FQNEAQ come from the germline V gene (reference sequence). This CDR3 has 16 residues. The CDR3 nucleotides are TGTGCCAGCAGCTTAGGGCTAGCGGTTAGCACAGATACGCAGTATTTT. It encodes CASSLGLAVSTDTQYF.

V is TRBV7-2 and J is TRBJ2-3, with D perhaps matching TRBD2 (6 bases). The CDR3 contains 19 residues. Germline CDR1 SGHTA, CDR2 FQGNSA. With 2 bases removed from V and 0 bases from J, the gap between germline ends came to 21 bases. The CDR3 sequence is CASSLWGTGGPISTDTQYF. The DNA for the CDR3 is TGTGCCAGCAGCTTATGGGGGACTGGCGGGCCTATTAGCACAGATACGCAGTATTTT.

The rearrangement links TRBV5-4 to TRBJ2-2; 15 nucleotides line up with TRBD2. Germline lookup yields CDR1 SGHNT and CDR2 YYREEE (reference sequence). The V segment lost 3 bases and the J segment 6 bases; nucleotides outside the gene matches: 15. The CDR3 extends over 20 amino acids. The CDR3 bases are TGTGCCAGCAGCTCCTCAAGGACAGGCGGACTAGCGGGGGGGTCCGGGGAGCTGTTTTTT. It codes for CASSSSRTGGLAGGSGELFF.

The chain links TRBV9 to TRBJ1-1; D ambiguous. Germline V gene lookup returns CDR1 SGDLS and CDR2 YYNGEE. CDR3 size: 13 residues. Trimming cost V 3 bases and J 3 bases, with 9 bases left between them. The DNA of the CDR3 is TGTGCCAGCAGCGCTCTCTATGACACTGAAGCTTTCTTT. It encodes CASSALYDTEAFF.

This sequence joins TRBV5-6 and TRBJ1-1; D remains ambiguous. Trimming removed 0 bases at V and 0 bases at J, with 9 bases between. The CDR3 spans 15 residues. Germline assignment: CDR1 SGHDT and CDR2 YYEEEE. The CDR3: CASSLDRTMNTEAFF. The CDR3 DNA sequence: TGTGCCAGCAGCTTGGACAGAACCATGAACACTGAAGCTTTCTTT.

V usage is TRBV29-1 and J usage is TRBJ1-5, with TRBD1 identical over 7 bases. From germline, CDR1 is SQVTM and CDR2 ANQGSEA. This CDR3 has 13 residues. With V trimmed by 6 bases and J by 6 bases, 8 bases remained unmatched. The CDR3 DNA follows: TGCAGCGTGGCGACAGGGAACGGTCAGCCCCAGCATTTT. Translating gives CSVATGNGQPQHF.

This clone was recorded only once. The rearrangement links TRBV10-2 to TRBJ1-6; D not certain. Trimming cost V 3 bases and J 7 bases, with 7 bases left between them. Looked up from germline, CDR1 is WSHSY and CDR2 is SAAADI. The CDR3 sequence is 13 residues long. The CDR3 loop reads CASSDPGNSPLHF. CDR3 nucleotides: TGCGCCAGCAGTGATCCGGGGAATTCACCCCTCCACTTT.

This rearrangement joins TRBV7-2 to TRBJ2-7; D may be TRBD2 (6 bases). The CDR3 totals 13 residues. Per the germline V gene, CDR1 is SGHTA and CDR2 is FQGNSA. Trimming shortened V by 4 bases and J by 3 bases, and 10 bases separated the two germline ends. CDR3 sequence reads: CASSWGTLYEQYF. In nucleotides, the CDR3 is TGTGCCAGCAGCTGGGGGACTCTCTACGAGCAGTACTTC.

The V gene is TRBV10-3, the J gene TRBJ2-3; no firm D call. This CDR3 is built from 13 residues. Germline V gene sequence: CDR1 ENHRY, CDR2 SYGVKD. V was trimmed by 2 bases and J by 2 bases, leaving 5 bases between them. The CDR3 DNA reads TGTGCCATCAGTGAGCGCTACACAGATACGCAGTATTTT. This gives the protein CAISERYTDTQYF.

About this clone: The same CDR3 is also encoded by other DNA sequences in this sample. This sequence joins TRBV6-6 and TRBJ1-2; TRBD1 agrees at 7 bases. V gave up 6 bases and J gave up 8 bases; unmatched junction bases: 6. The CDR3 covers 12 residues. Per germline, CDR1 MNHNY and CDR2 SVGAGI (reference sequence). The CDR3 sequence is CASRPTGVGYTF. The CDR3 DNA is TGTGCCAGCAGGCCCACAGGGGTGGGCTACACCTTC.

The chain has TRBV19 and TRBJ2-6; D not certain. This CDR3 spans 12 amino acids. Trimming took off 7 bases at V and 3 bases at J, with 4 bases between the two ends. CDR1 and CDR2 from the germline V gene are LNHDA and SQIVND (reference sequence). Here the CDR3 reads CASKSGANVLTF. The CDR3 DNA reads TGTGCCAGTAAGAGTGGGGCCAACGTCCTGACTTTC.

The chain combines TRBV4-1 with TRBJ2-5, with TRBD1 matching over 7 bases. Unmatched junction bases numbered 5, after V lost 5 bases and J lost 2 bases. Germline V CDR1 and CDR2: MGHRA, YSYEKL. The CDR3 spans 14 residues. CDR3 nucleotides: TGCGCCAGCAGCTCCGACAGGGATCAAGAGACCCAGTACTTC. It translates to CASSSDRDQETQYF.

The chain couples TRBV12-5 to TRBJ2-1; perhaps TRBD1 as D (6 bases). The V end was cut by 2 bases, the J end by 15 bases, with 17 bases between. Germline assignment: CDR1 LGHNT and CDR2 FRNRAP. The CDR3 consists of 13 residues. For the CDR3, the DNA is TGTGCTAGTGGTTTGTGGGACACCCCGGGTGGGTTCTTC. Its translation: CASGLWDTPGGFF. Looking up the rest from reference TRBV12-5 and TRBJ2-1 gives the full variable domain: DARVTQTPRHKVTEMGQEVTMRCQPILGHNTVFWYRQTMMQGLELLAYFRNRAPLDDSGMPKDRFSAEMPDATLATLKIQPSEPRDSAVYFCASGLWDTPGGFFGPGTRLTVL.

The chain combines TRBV25-1 with TRBJ2-3; D not certain. This CDR3 has 14 amino acids. The germline V and J ends were trimmed by 3 bases and 3 bases, with 10 bases remaining between them. Germline values: CDR1 MGHDK, CDR2 SYGVNS. The CDR3 loop is CASSESHGTDTQYF. Written as DNA, the CDR3 is TGTGCCAGCAGTGAGTCCCACGGGACAGATACGCAGTATTTT. The entire variable domain, with the rest obtained from reference TRBV25-1 and TRBJ2-3, is as follows: EADIYQTPRYLVIGTGKKITLECSQTMGHDKMYWYQQDPGMELHLIHYSYGVNSTEKGDLSSESTVSRIRTEHFPLTLESARPSHTSQYLCASSESHGTDTQYFGPGTRLTVL.

The chain combines TRBV6-5 with TRBJ1-1; weak D call: TRBD1 (5 bases). The CDR3 extends over 13 amino acids. V was cut by 3 bases and J by 4 bases, with 9 bases left in between. The germline V gene encodes CDR1 MNHEY and CDR2 SVGAGI. Here the CDR3 DNA reads TGTGCCAGCAGTTATTCAGGGTTCACTGAAGCTTTCTTT. Its protein product is CASSYSGFTEAFF.

The chain links TRBV5-6 to TRBJ2-7, with 11 bases matching TRBD2. The CDR3 totals 15 residues. Unmatched junction bases numbered 7, after V lost 5 bases and J lost 3 bases. Germline lookup yields CDR1 SGHDT and CDR2 YYEEEE. CDR3 DNA: TGTGCCAGCAGTCCTACTAGCGGGGGATTCTACGAGCAGTACTTC. Protein sequence: CASSPTSGGFYEQYF.

V usage is TRBV7-2 and J usage is TRBJ2-3, with 9 bases lining up with TRBD2. J was trimmed by 3 bases and V by 2 bases; bases with no gene match: 6. CDR1 is SGHTA and CDR2 is FQGNSA in the germline V gene. This CDR3 comprises 16 residues. CDR3 coding DNA: TGTGCCAGCAGCTTATTTGCCAGCGGGGGGACAGATACGCAGTATTTT. Translated: CASSLFASGGTDTQYF.

The rearrangement links TRBV7-8 to TRBJ2-7; possibly TRBD2 for D (6 bases). From germline, CDR1 is SGHVS and CDR2 FQNEAQ. The CDR3 has 13 amino acids. The V end lost 1 base, the J end lost 4 bases, and 8 bases lay between the germline ends. CDR3 amino acids: CASSLDGGYEQYF. In DNA form, the CDR3 reads TGTGCCAGCAGCTTAGACGGGGGATACGAGCAGTACTTC.

The chain couples TRBV11-1 to TRBJ2-5; 15 nucleotides align to TRBD2. Germline V gene lookup returns CDR1 SGHAT and CDR2 FQDESV (reference sequence). V lost 4 bases and J lost 3; bases outside the gene matches: 6. This CDR3 has 17 residues. This chain's CDR3 is CASSSGTSGGKKETQYF. The CDR3 nucleotides read TGTGCCAGCAGCTCCGGGACTAGCGGGGGGAAGAAAGAGACCCAGTACTTC.

This chain connects TRBV9 to TRBJ2-7; 7 nucleotides align to TRBD1. The CDR3 extends over 14 amino acids. The J segment lost 6 bases and the V segment lost 0 bases, leaving 6 bases of the junction unmatched. Germline V gene data show CDR1 as SGDLS and CDR2 as YYNGEE. The chain's CDR3 is CASSVEVGGGEQYF. The CDR3 coding sequence is TGTGCCAGCAGCGTAGAGGTAGGGGGCGGCGAGCAGTACTTC.

The V gene is TRBV11-2, the J gene TRBJ1-1, with 8 bases matching TRBD1. Germline trimming cut 6 bases from V and 7 bases from J; bases unmatched to any gene: 4. Germline CDR1 is SGHAT and CDR2 is FQNNGV. The CDR3 has 12 amino acids. The CDR3 bases are TGTGCCAGCAGTCGGACAGGGATTGAAGCTTTCTTT. As protein: CASSRTGIEAFF.

The chain carries TRBV9 and TRBJ1-1; D is perhaps TRBD1 (6 bases). Trimming removed 2 bases from V and 7 bases from J, with 12 bases in between. The CDR3 contains 13 residues. Germline CDR1 reads SGDLS; CDR2 reads YYNGEE. The DNA for the CDR3 is TGTGCCAGCAGCGTCCAGGGGCGCGGTGAAGCTTTCTTT. Protein: CASSVQGRGEAFF. The variable domain in full, completed from reference TRBV9 and TRBJ1-1, reads DSGVTQTPKHLITATGQRVTLRCSPRSGDLSVYWYQQSLDQGLQFLIQYYNGEERAKGNILERFSAQQFPDLHSELNLSSLELGDSALYFCASSVQGRGEAFFGQGTRLTVV.

The chain recombines TRBV13 with TRBJ1-2; 7 bases are a match to TRBD1. The CDR3 covers 14 residues. The junction had 11 bases not matched to a gene; V was cut back by 5 bases and J by 8 bases. Germline-derived CDR1 and CDR2 are PRHDT and FYEKMQ (reference sequence). The CDR3 DNA is TGTGCCAGCAGCCCGAGACAGGGAGGAGTAGGCTACACCTTC. The encoded protein is CASSPRQGGVGYTF.